The 11 T cell receptor beta chains below were found in one sample sequenced in a study of cytomegalovirus exposure and HLA in healthy donors. PCR used 60 Vbeta primers and 13 Jbeta primers. The method was immunoSEQ multiplex PCR; TCRdb's version includes in-frame clones alone and lacks a portion of them. The sample includes some 110,000 clones. The sample taken for sequencing was PBMCs. The receptors were gathered from a man between 25 and 39 years old in good health and CMV-seronegative.

V gene TRBV5-8 combines with J gene TRBJ2-3, with TRBD1 matching 10 bases. CDR3 length equals 15 residues. Germline trimming cut 0 bases from V and 3 bases from J; bases unmatched to any gene: 1. The germline gives CDR1 SGHTS, CDR2 YDEGEE. The CDR3 bases are TGTGCCAGCAGCTTGGGACAGGGGGCAACAGATACGCAGTATTTT. Translating it yields CASSLGQGATDTQYF.

The chain uses TRBV19 and TRBJ2-2; 9 nucleotides match TRBD2. The CDR3 has 14 amino acids. J lost 2 bases, V lost 6 bases, and 1 base had no gene match. Germline V gene sequence: CDR1 LNHDA, CDR2 SQIVND (reference sequence). The CDR3 reads CASRTSGNTGELFF. DNA for the CDR3: TGTGCCAGTAGGACTAGCGGCAACACCGGGGAGCTGTTTTTT.

The rearrangement uses TRBV4-3 and TRBJ1-5; D is perhaps TRBD1 (6 bases). Deletions cut 6 bases from V and 5 bases from J, with 11 bases between. Germline V gene data show CDR1 as LGHNA and CDR2 as YSLEER. CDR3 size: 13 residues. The CDR3 DNA reads TGCGCCAGCAGTCTGGACAGCTATCAGCCCCAGCATTTT. It codes for CASSLDSYQPQHF.

CDR3 protein: CASSVGAPQVAPYGYTF. The CDR3 DNA reads TGTGCCAGCAGCGTAGGGGCCCCTCAGGTCGCCCCTTATGGCTACACCTTC. The J gene is TRBJ1-2, the V gene TRBV9, with D unclear. The germline gives CDR1 SGDLS, CDR2 YYNGEE. This CDR3 is built from 17 residues. Trimming took off 0 bases at V and 5 bases at J, with 20 bases between the two ends.

The genes are TRBV7-9 and TRBJ1-1, with 9 bases fitting TRBD1. The CDR3 spans 16 residues. The V gene end was trimmed by 4 bases and the J gene end by 0 bases; junction bases not matched to a gene: 6. CDR1 is SEHNR, CDR2 FQNEAQ, per germline (reference sequence). The CDR3, as DNA: TGTGCCAGCAGCTCGGGACAGGGTGGTTTGAACACTGAAGCTTTCTTT. Its protein product is CASSSGQGGLNTEAFF.

The chain uses TRBV5-6 and TRBJ2-5; 7 nucleotides line up with TRBD1. The better agreement between TRBJ2-7 and the DNA end casts doubt on the J call. Germline-derived CDR1 and CDR2 are SGHDT and YYEEEE. CDR3 length: 15 residues. The CDR3 spells CASSFILAGGYEQYF. The DNA for the CDR3 is TGTGCCAGCAGCTTTATTCTGGCAGGGGGCTACGAGCAGTACTTC.

The rearrangement joins TRBV4-2 to TRBJ1-4; perhaps TRBD1 as D (5 bases). Germline V CDR1 and CDR2: LGHNA, YNFKEQ. This CDR3 region has 17 residues. V gave up 1 base and J gave up 3 bases, with 15 bases separating them. CDR3 sequence reads: CASSQGLIRVANEKLFF. The DNA for the CDR3 is TGTGCCAGCAGCCAAGGTCTGATCAGGGTGGCTAATGAAAAACTGTTTTTT.

The J gene is TRBJ2-2, the V gene TRBV19, with 9 bases identical to TRBD2. The CDR3 runs 14 residues. The V gene's germline CDR1 is LNHDA and CDR2 SQIVND (reference sequence). The trim removed 7 bases at V and 7 bases at J, leaving 7 bases unmatched. Here the CDR3 DNA reads TGTGCCAGTAAGCACAGCGGGGGGCTCGGGGAGCTGTTTTTT. This sequence encodes CASKHSGGLGELFF.

This chain connects TRBV7-9 to TRBJ1-5, with TRBD1 identical over 7 bases. This CDR3 has 14 amino acids. The trim removed 3 bases at V and 7 bases at J, leaving 6 bases unmatched. From germline, CDR1 is SEHNR and CDR2 FQNEAQ (reference sequence). Written as DNA, the CDR3 is TGTGCCAGCAGCTTCGACAGGGTAGGGCAGCCCCAGCATTTT. This translates into CASSFDRVGQPQHF.

The chain has TRBV4-1 and TRBJ1-2; a weak D match, TRBD1 (6 bases). V lost 9 bases and J lost 4, with 15 bases in between. This CDR3 comprises 13 residues. The germline V gene has CDR1 MGHRA and CDR2 YSYEKL. CDR3 nucleotide sequence: TGCGCCAGGGACTCCCGCAGGGGCTATGGCTACACCTTC. Residues: CARDSRRGYGYTF.

This rearrangement joins TRBV5-1 to TRBJ1-2, with D unresolved. Germline values: CDR1 SGHRS, CDR2 YFSETQ. There are 13 residues in the CDR3. Trimming pared 0 bases from V and 2 bases from J, leaving 5 bases between. CDR3 in amino acids: CASSLGRNYGYTF. CDR3 sequence (DNA): TGCGCCAGCAGCTTGGGGCGGAACTATGGCTACACCTTC.